These 12 T cell receptor beta chains were all obtained from the same sample, sequenced in a study of cytomegalovirus exposure and HLA in healthy donors. The primer mix had 60 Vbeta and 13 Jbeta primers. Sequencing used immunoSEQ multiplex PCR; TCRdb keeps in-frame clones, though not all of them. The repertoire consists of about 110,000 clones, with over 60% occurring once and the leading ten covering about 2.7%. The sequenced sample consisted of PBMCs. The receptors here all came from a woman aged 18-29 years in good health and CMV-seropositive.

The chain couples TRBV6-6 to TRBJ2-7; 8 nucleotides agree with TRBD1. The germline V gene has CDR1 MNHNY and CDR2 SVGAGI (reference sequence). The CDR3 has 13 amino acids. The trim removed 5 bases at V and 3 bases at J, leaving 3 bases unmatched. This CDR3 reads CASSHGQGYEQYF. CDR3 coding DNA: TGTGCCAGCAGTCACGGACAGGGCTACGAGCAGTACTTC.

The CDR3 sequence is CASSYSPGGTEAFF. The CDR3 region has the DNA TGTGCCAGCAGTTACTCTCCGGGGGGCACTGAAGCTTTCTTT. The V and J genes are TRBV6-5 and TRBJ1-1; a possible D gene is TRBD1 (5 bases). The CDR3 length is 14 residues. Trimming cost V 0 bases and J 4 bases, with 9 bases left between them. Germline V lookup: CDR1 MNHEY, CDR2 SVGAGI.

The genes are TRBV11-2 and TRBJ2-7; 8 nucleotides align to TRBD1. V was clipped by 5 bases and J by 4 bases; unmatched bases: 7. CDR3 length: 14 residues. Germline CDR1 reads SGHAT; CDR2 reads FQNNGV. CDR3 nucleotide sequence: TGTGCCAGCAGCCCTGGGCAGGGGGCTTACGAGCAGTACTTC. It yields the protein CASSPGQGAYEQYF.

Only one count was recorded for this clone. This sequence joins TRBV7-3 and TRBJ1-1, with D unclear. V was cut by 2 bases and J by 4 bases, with 14 bases left in between. Germline V gene data show CDR1 as SGHTA and CDR2 as FQGTGA. CDR3 size: 15 residues. CDR3 region: CASSLGSGKATEAFF. For the CDR3, the DNA is TGTGCCAGCAGCTTAGGGTCAGGAAAGGCCACTGAAGCTTTCTTT.

The chain links TRBV12-5 to TRBJ1-6; no firm D call. V was clipped by 3 bases and J by 8 bases, with 11 bases between them. The CDR3 sequence is 14 residues long. Germline-derived CDR1 and CDR2 are LGHNT and FRNRAP. The CDR3 here is CASGLGRRDSPLHF. The DNA for the CDR3 is TGTGCTAGTGGTTTAGGCCGGAGGGATTCACCCCTCCACTTT.

This clone has only a few counts. The chain recombines TRBV18 with TRBJ1-2; weak D call: TRBD1 (5 bases). The germline V gene encodes CDR1 KGHSH and CDR2 LQKENI. The CDR3 consists of 13 residues. V was cut by 8 bases and J by 6 bases, with 16 bases left in between. CDR3 in DNA: TGTGCCAGCCGCAGGGTAGGAGGGCATGGCTACACCTTC. Protein sequence: CASRRVGGHGYTF.

The chain recombines TRBV11-2 with TRBJ2-2; TRBD2 matches at 11 bases. The CDR3 sequence is 15 residues long. V lost 6 bases to trimming and J lost 2 bases; unmatched junction nucleotides: 2. The germline CDR1 and CDR2 sequences are SGHAT and FQNNGV. CDR3 nucleotides: TGTGCCAGCAGGGGGACTAGCGGAAACACCGGGGAGCTGTTTTTT. It codes for CASRGTSGNTGELFF.

The J gene is TRBJ2-7, the V gene TRBV6-6; TRBD2 matches at 7 bases. Germline CDR1 is MNHNY and CDR2 is SVGAGI (reference sequence). The CDR3 has 15 amino acids. Unmatched junction bases numbered 5, after V lost 3 bases and J lost 0 bases. The CDR3 DNA reads TGTGCCAGCAGTTATCTAGCGGACCTCTCCTACGAGCAGTACTTC. The encoded protein is CASSYLADLSYEQYF.

The chain combines TRBV30 with TRBJ2-7; 9 positions agree with TRBD1. The CDR3 consists of 14 residues. Trimming cost V 2 bases and J 3 bases; bases outside gene matches: 5. Germline V gene data show CDR1 as GTSNPN and CDR2 as SVGIG (reference sequence). CDR3 in amino acids: CAWSLQGAHYEQYF. The CDR3, as DNA: TGTGCCTGGAGTTTACAGGGGGCTCACTACGAGCAGTACTTC.

This sequence joins TRBV5-1 and TRBJ1-2; tentatively, D is TRBD1 (5 bases). V dropped 4 bases and J dropped 3 bases, with 13 bases sitting between them. The CDR3 contains 14 residues. Germline lookup yields CDR1 SGHRS and CDR2 YFSETQ. CDR3 in DNA: TGCGCCAGCAGCCACCAGGGTGTGGACTATGGCTACACCTTC. Amino acid sequence: CASSHQGVDYGYTF. Full variable domain (remainder filled in from reference TRBV5-1 and TRBJ1-2): KAGVTQTPRYLIKTRGQQVTLSCSPISGHRSVSWYQQTPGQGLQFLFEYFSETQRNKGNFPGRFSGRQFSNSRSEMNVSTLELGDSALYLCASSHQGVDYGYTFGSGTRLTVV.

This clone was observed a single time. The chain employs TRBV7-9 and TRBJ1-2, with D possibly TRBD1 on 5 matching bases. Germline CDR1 reads SEHNR; CDR2 reads FQNEAQ (reference sequence). The CDR3 length is 18 residues. CDR3 amino acids: CSISRPDKGFLIGYGYTF. The CDR3 DNA sequence: TGTTCCATCAGCCGTCCGGACAAGGGATTTTTAATTGGGTATGGCTACACCTTC.

CDR3 in DNA: TGTGCCAGCAGTTGGGACAGAACCCCTGAAGCTTTCTTT. Protein sequence: CASSWDRTPEAFF. The chain links TRBV5-6 to TRBJ1-1, with TRBD1 identical over 7 bases. The CDR3 runs 13 residues. Unmatched junction bases numbered 7, after V lost 5 bases and J lost 6 bases. Per germline, CDR1 SGHDT and CDR2 YYEEEE. Full variable domain (outside the CDR3, taken from reference TRBV5-6 and TRBJ1-1): DAGVTQSPTHLIKTRGQQVTLRCSPKSGHDTVSWYQQALGQGPQFIFQYYEEEERQRGNFPDRFSGHQFPNYSSELNVNALLLGDSALYLCASSWDRTPEAFFGQGTRLTVV.